The 9 T cell receptor beta chains listed next were all sequenced from one sample in a study of blood T cell repertoires in COVID-19. The data were produced by immunoSEQ multiplex PCR, yet TCRdb's version contains in-frame clones alone and is incomplete. Altogether 35,000 to 40,000 clones are present, around 90% being singletons, with the ten largest covering about 25%. The sequencing sample was made of peripheral blood. The receptors derive from a man between 60 and 75 years old with active or convalescent COVID-19.

The chain joins TRBV5-1 to TRBJ2-7; 7 nucleotides align to TRBD1. Germline CDR1 SGHRS, CDR2 YFSETQ. J was trimmed by 1 base and V by 4 bases; bases with no gene match: 8. CDR3 length: 15 amino acids. As DNA, the CDR3 is TGCGCCAGCAGCGTCGGGGACAGCCGTTCCTACGAGCAGTACTTC. The encoded protein is CASSVGDSRSYEQYF.

As to this clone: A read error may account for a junction end that differs from germline. The chain recombines TRBV7-7 with TRBJ2-1, with 7 bases fitting TRBD2. The CDR3 loop spans 13 amino acids. Germline V gene lookup returns CDR1 SSHAT and CDR2 FNYEAQ (reference sequence). CDR3: CASSLARGNEQFF. In DNA form, the CDR3 reads TGTGCTAGCAGCTTAGCGCGGGGGAATGAGCAGTTCTTC. The full variable domain, in which reference TRBV7-7 and TRBJ2-1 provide the parts outside the CDR3, is GAGVSQSPRYKVTKRGQDVTLRCDPISSHATLYWYQQALGQGPEFLTYFNYEAQPDKSGLPSDRFSAERPEGSISTLTIQRTEQRDSAMYRCASSLARGNEQFFGPGTRLTVL.

The V call is TRBV7-2, the J call TRBJ2-1, with D perhaps matching TRBD1 (6 bases). V lost 3 bases and J lost 10, with 19 bases in between. CDR1 is SGHTA and CDR2 is FQGNSA in the germline V gene. This CDR3 has 15 amino acids. The CDR3: CASSFRQARQGEQFF. CDR3 sequence (DNA): TGTGCCAGCAGCTTCCGACAGGCACGTCAGGGAGAGCAGTTCTTC.

J is TRBJ1-2 and V is TRBV3-1 (or the pseudogene TRBV3-2); TRBD1 matches at 7 bases. V shed 0 bases, J shed 3 bases, and the junction held 7 bases outside the gene matches. The CDR3 contains 16 residues. Germline V gene sequence: CDR1 LGHDT, CDR2 YNNKEL (reference sequence). CDR3 protein: CASSQERATGHYGYTF. CDR3 sequence (DNA): TGTGCCAGCAGCCAAGAGCGTGCGACAGGGCACTATGGCTACACCTTC.

J is TRBJ2-3 and V is TRBV13; 14 nucleotides line up with TRBD2. The germline gives CDR1 PRHDT, CDR2 FYEKMQ (reference sequence). The CDR3 is 18 amino acids. Trimming at V came to 0 bases and at J to 4 bases, leaving 6 bases not matched to a gene. The CDR3 DNA sequence: TGTGCCAGCAGCTTAGGGAGAACGACTAGCGGGAGGGCAGATACGCAGTATTTT. The encoded protein is CASSLGRTTSGRADTQYF.

The chain joins TRBV18 to TRBJ2-7; 7 nucleotides line up with TRBD2. The CDR3 length is 15 residues. CDR1 and CDR2 from the germline V gene are KGHSH and LQKENI. The V gene end was trimmed by 1 base and the J gene end by 3 bases; junction bases not matched to a gene: 6. This CDR3 is CASSPLKGTNYEQYF. CDR3 DNA: TGTGCCAGCTCACCACTAAAAGGGACTAACTACGAGCAGTACTTC.

In its sample, this clone was seen a few times. The chain uses TRBV28 and TRBJ2-7; D remains unclear. Trimming removed 1 base from V and 0 bases from J, with 10 bases in between. In germline, CDR1 is MDHEN, CDR2 SYDVKM. The CDR3 is 15 residues long. The CDR3 is CASSLFTLRSYEQYF. The CDR3 DNA reads as TGTGCCAGCAGTTTATTTACCCTACGCTCCTACGAGCAGTACTTC.

This chain connects TRBV27 to TRBJ1-1; a weak D match, TRBD1 (6 bases). CDR1 and CDR2 (germline): MNHEY, SMNVEV (reference sequence). The V end was cut by 4 bases, the J end by 6 bases, with 18 bases between. The CDR3 length is 15 residues. The CDR3 loop is CASSSWDNRGAEAFF. In nucleotides, the CDR3 is TGTGCCAGCAGTTCTTGGGACAATCGGGGCGCTGAAGCTTTCTTT.

The chain couples TRBV3-1 (or the pseudogene TRBV3-2) to TRBJ2-1; TRBD1 aligns across 11 bases. V gave up 1 base and J gave up 8 bases; unmatched junction bases: 4. The germline V gene has CDR1 LGHDT and CDR2 YNNKEL (reference sequence). This CDR3 comprises 15 residues. CDR3 DNA: TGTGCCAGCAGCCAAGGGACAGGGGGCTGGGATGAGCAGTTCTTC. It yields the protein CASSQGTGGWDEQFF.